Here is one TCR beta chain with its context. Its binding antigen is unknown. Nothing much larger sits one base from this clone, and base qualities are not available. Collaborating institutions collected whole blood in K2EDTA tubes following their own protocols. Collaborator samples were shipped for TCRbeta analysis as frozen whole blood, isolated PBMCs, or DNA extracted from either sample type. The data belong to a study of blood T cell repertoires in COVID-19 (dated by TCRdb to about 2020). For context, the study as a whole: Collaborator samples came from the United States, Italy and Spain and covered acute and convalescent phases of COVID-19. Nearly every sample came with metadata listing a de-identified subject ID, COVID-19 status, age in years and sex. Where HLA class I and class II types were available, the types were taken from metadata supplied by the sample provider, not from assay-based typing. A freely available public database, intended as a resource for researchers studying the immune response to SARS-CoV-2, is where the repertoires were released. The material from the prospective study consisted of cDNA or gDNA derived from T cells, B-cell-depleted T cells, or PBMCs. The samples were drawn from the first 160 participants of the ongoing ImmuneRACE study and from some 1,300 subjects provided by 6 global collaborators. Deeply sampled blood TCRbeta repertoires from subjects exposed to, actively infected with, or recovered from COVID-19 were included in the dataset. Points the paper makes about the study in general: Clinical and demographic metadata were provided uncurated, with the amount varying by source and participant.

Via the germline V gene (reference sequence), CDR1 is LNHDA and CDR2 SQIVND. Taken from cysteine to phenylalanine, the CDR3 has 16 residues. Only the CDR3 portion is preserved as DNA: 48 bases, with reading frame beginning at the first base. V gives up 3 bases and J gives up 0 bases, and the segment between their germline ends measures 12 bases. TCRbeta CDR3 regions were amplified from genomic DNA using the immunoSEQ Assay, a bias-controlled multiplex PCR. The authors processed their data as follows. The number of nucleated cells in each sample was estimated by amplification of reference gene primers within the assay. To quantify the absolute abundance of each unique TCRbeta CDR3 rearrangement, sequence reads were collapsed and filtered. For each sample, productive Simpson clonality was calculated as the square root of Simpson's diversity index across productive rearrangements. TCRdb re-hosts the immuneACCESS table, in-frame sequences only. Its copies lack some clones; in the studies checked, an unresolved V gene accounts for under half of them, and the cause for the rest is not known. V and J calls and clone size are given by that table; D and trimming were obtained from the DNA. Recorded for this sample are tens of thousands of clones; 87% of them occurred a single time. About 4.3% of the sample rests with the top ten.

This sequence uses TRBV19 and TRBJ1-5, with TRBD1 as a weak D call on 5 bases. The specimen sequenced was peripheral blood. The receptor's source is a man aged 60-69 years with acute or convalescent COVID-19. In nucleotide form, the sequence is TGTGCCAGTAGTATGATCGGGACTAATAGCAATCAGCCCCAGCATTTT. The translation is CASSMIGTNSNQPQHF.